These 23 T cell receptor beta chains were all obtained from the same sample, sequenced in a study of shared clonotypes between healthy human individuals. The repertoire was sequenced with immunoSEQ multiplex PCR; TCRdb's copy has only in-frame clones and lacks some. The table shows 100,000 or so clones, with 55% to 70% occurring only once. Specimen: memory CD8+ T cells sorted from blood. As for subset: CD45RO+ cells pooled with CCR7-negative TemRA cells. The receptors were gathered from a woman aged 30 to 39 in good health.

The V and J genes are TRBV25-1 and TRBJ1-4; 7 positions agree with TRBD1. The junction had 10 bases not matched to a gene; V was cut back by 4 bases and J by 8 bases. Germline CDR1 and CDR2: MGHDK and SYGVNS. This CDR3 spans 15 amino acids. For the CDR3, the DNA is TGTGCCAGCAGTGGAAAGGGACAGAGCGGCGAAAAACTGTTTTTT. It codes for CASSGKGQSGEKLFF. Combining the CDR3 with reference TRBV25-1 and TRBJ1-4 gives the whole variable domain EADIYQTPRYLVIGTGKKITLECSQTMGHDKMYWYQQDPGMELHLIHYSYGVNSTEKGDLSSESTVSRIRTEHFPLTLESARPSHTSQYLCASSGKGQSGEKLFFGSGTQLSVL.

The gene calls are TRBV19 and TRBJ1-2; D uncertain. V lost 3 bases to trimming and J lost 2 bases, with 13 bases between them. In germline, CDR1 is LNHDA, CDR2 SQIVND (reference sequence). CDR3 length: 15 amino acids. The CDR3 loop is CASSIMWGGNYGYTF. The CDR3 bases are TGTGCCAGTAGTATTATGTGGGGAGGCAACTATGGCTACACCTTC.

The genes are TRBV30 and TRBJ2-7; D is unclear. Per germline, CDR1 GTSNPN and CDR2 SVGIG (reference sequence). V lost 3 bases and J 7 bases, leaving 10 bases between the germline ends. The CDR3 sequence is 11 residues long. CDR3 sequence reads: CAWRGMREQYF. As DNA, the CDR3 is TGTGCCTGGAGAGGGATGAGGGAGCAGTACTTC.

There are a few counts of this clone. The chain links TRBV11-3 to TRBJ2-5; 10 bases line up with TRBD2. The length of the CDR3 is 16 residues. The V gene's germline CDR1 is SGHNT and CDR2 YENEEA. J gave up 5 bases and V 4 bases, and 10 bases lay outside the gene matches. CDR3 amino acids: CASSSVLAGEVETQYF. CDR3 DNA sequence: TGTGCCAGCAGCTCGGTGCTAGCGGGAGAGGTTGAGACCCAGTACTTC. Supplemented by reference TRBV11-3 and TRBJ2-5, the full variable domain reads EAGVVQSPRYKIIEKKQPVAFWCNPISGHNTLYWYLQNLGQGPELLIRYENEEAVDDSQLPKDRFSAERLKGVDSTLKIQPAELGDSAVYLCASSSVLAGEVETQYFGPGTRLLVL.

The CDR3 nucleotides are TGTGCCAGCAGCGCGGGACGCGACCTTTTCTACGAGCAGTACTTC. Its protein is CASSAGRDLFYEQYF. This chain links TRBV13 with TRBJ2-7; weak D call: TRBD2 (6 bases). Trimming cost V 5 bases and J 3 bases, with 17 bases left between them. The CDR3 consists of 15 residues. CDR1 and CDR2 from the germline V gene are PRHDT and FYEKMQ (reference sequence).

This chain links TRBV7-9 with TRBJ2-1; no clear D. V lost 2 bases to trimming and J lost 9 bases, with 8 bases between them. In germline, CDR1 is SEHNR, CDR2 FQNEAQ (reference sequence). The CDR3 has 12 amino acids. Here the CDR3 reads CASSLLRPEQFF. The CDR3 coding sequence is TGTGCCAGCAGCTTACTCCGGCCTGAGCAGTTCTTC.

This chain uses TRBV11-3 with TRBJ2-1; the match to TRBD2 covers 14 bases. The V and J ends lost 5 bases and 4 bases, in that order; junction bases with no gene match: 10. This CDR3 is built from 18 residues. Germline V CDR1 and CDR2: SGHNT, YENEEA. The CDR3 sequence is CASSPGLAGGIMYNEQFF. The CDR3 bases are TGTGCCAGCAGCCCCGGACTAGCGGGAGGTATAATGTACAATGAGCAGTTCTTC.

This clone has more than one count but fewer than ten. The V and J genes are TRBV4-2 and TRBJ2-2; TRBD2 might be the D (6 bases). This CDR3 spans 15 amino acids. Germline loops: CDR1 LGHNA, CDR2 YNFKEQ. The V and J ends lost 4 bases and 2 bases respectively, with 11 bases between them. CDR3 protein: CASSPGLSNTGELFF. As DNA, the CDR3 is TGTGCCAGCAGCCCGGGACTTTCAAACACCGGGGAGCTGTTTTTT.

This chain joins TRBV7-8 and TRBJ2-7; D uncertain. CDR1 is SGHVS and CDR2 is FQNEAQ in the germline V gene. The CDR3 consists of 16 residues. Trimming cost V 0 bases and J 0 bases, with 12 bases left between them. The CDR3 nucleotides are TGTGCCAGCAGCTTAGCAGACTTCTTCCTCTCCTACGAGCAGTACTTC. Amino acid sequence: CASSLADFFLSYEQYF.

This chain joins TRBV29-1 and TRBJ2-1, with 11 nucleotides matching TRBD2. After removal of 2 bases from V and 7 bases from J, the junction contained 7 bases not matched to a gene. Germline V CDR1 and CDR2: SQVTM, ANQGSEA. The CDR3 is 15 amino acids. The CDR3 sequence: CSVERLAGGDNEQFF. The DNA of the CDR3 is TGCAGCGTTGAAAGGCTAGCGGGAGGAGATAATGAGCAGTTCTTC.

The chain couples TRBV7-6 to TRBJ2-1; 7 bases are a match to TRBD2. The germline V gene has CDR1 SGHVS and CDR2 FNYEAQ. Trimming removed 5 bases from V and 5 bases from J; junction bases left unmatched: 12. CDR3 size: 16 residues. In DNA form, the CDR3 reads TGTGCCAGCAGCCCTCTCCGGGCCAGCGGGAACAATGAGCAGTTCTTC. Translation: CASSPLRASGNNEQFF.

The chain recombines TRBV28 with TRBJ1-2; no firm D call. The CDR3 is 13 residues long. V was trimmed by 0 bases and J by 6 bases, leaving 8 bases between them. From germline, CDR1 is MDHEN and CDR2 SYDVKM. The CDR3 loop is CASSLCLGNGYTF. CDR3 in DNA: TGTGCCAGCAGTTTATGCTTGGGAAATGGCTACACCTTC.

The genes are TRBV4-1 and TRBJ2-5; D is perhaps TRBD2 (6 bases). The CDR3 contains 14 residues. Trimming shortened V by 4 bases and J by 1 base, and 10 bases separated the two germline ends. Per the germline V gene, CDR1 is MGHRA and CDR2 is YSYEKL. CDR3 protein: CASSRGEPQETQYF. The CDR3 DNA reads TGCGCCAGCAGCCGCGGGGAACCCCAAGAGACCCAGTACTTC.

This clone was found many times. This rearrangement joins TRBV7-9 to TRBJ1-1; 7 nucleotides agree with TRBD1. CDR1 and CDR2 (germline): SEHNR, FQNEAQ (reference sequence). With 4 bases clipped from V and 8 bases from J, the junction kept 7 bases outside the gene matches. The CDR3 has 13 residues. The CDR3 DNA reads TGTGCCAGCAGCTCACGGGACAGAGGAGAAGCTTTCTTT. Translation gives CASSSRDRGEAFF. Full variable domain (rest looked up from reference TRBV7-9 and TRBJ1-1): DTGVSQNPRHKITKRGQNVTFRCDPISEHNRLYWYRQTLGQGPEFLTYFQNEAQLEKSRLLSDRFSAERPKGSFSTLEIQRTEQGDSAMYLCASSSRDRGEAFFGQGTRLTVV.

The J gene is TRBJ1-2, the V gene TRBV2; possible D gene TRBD1, 6 bases. This CDR3 has 13 residues. V lost 4 bases to trimming and J lost 5 bases, with 11 bases between them. Germline-derived CDR1 and CDR2 are SNHLY and FYNNEI. CDR3 sequence reads: CASSATQGYGYTF. In nucleotides, the CDR3 is TGTGCCAGCAGTGCAACGCAGGGGTATGGCTACACCTTC.

The chain joins TRBV7-8 to TRBJ2-1, with 12 bases that match TRBD2. Trimming at V came to 2 bases and at J to 6 bases, leaving 2 bases not matched to a gene. The germline CDR1 and CDR2 sequences are SGHVS and FQNEAQ. The CDR3 is 15 amino acids. The CDR3 reads CASSLSSGRVNEQFF. The CDR3 DNA sequence: TGTGCCAGCAGCTTATCTAGCGGGAGGGTCAATGAGCAGTTCTTC.

J is TRBJ1-4 and V is TRBV19; D is possibly TRBD1 (5 bases). Germline-derived CDR1 and CDR2 are LNHDA and SQIVND (reference sequence). V was trimmed by 5 bases and J by 0 bases, leaving 16 bases between them. The CDR3 totals 17 residues. The CDR3 protein is CASSPWGGDATNEKLFF. CDR3 nucleotides: TGTGCCAGTAGTCCCTGGGGAGGGGATGCAACTAATGAAAAACTGTTTTTT.

The chain combines TRBV2 with TRBJ2-6; perhaps TRBD2 as D (6 bases). CDR1 and CDR2 (germline): SNHLY, FYNNEI. V was trimmed by 11 bases and J by 1 base, leaving 9 bases between them. The CDR3 is made up of 13 amino acids. The CDR3 protein is CAGGYSGANVLTF. The DNA of the CDR3 is TGTGCCGGGGGGTATTCTGGGGCCAACGTCCTGACTTTC.

This rearrangement joins TRBV7-8 to TRBJ1-1; D remains unclear. Germline-derived CDR1 and CDR2 are SGHVS and FQNEAQ. The CDR3 length is 13 residues. Between the trimmed V and J ends, which lost 8 bases and 1 base, there was a span of 11 bases. CDR3 sequence (DNA): TGTGCCAGCGTCCTAGGTAGGAACACTGAAGCTTTCTTT. Its protein is CASVLGRNTEAFF.

The rearrangement links TRBV27 to TRBJ2-1; TRBD2 might be the D (6 bases). This CDR3 has 12 amino acids. Trimming took off 2 bases at V and 10 bases at J, with 9 bases between the two ends. Germline CDR1 reads MNHEY; CDR2 reads SMNVEV (reference sequence). The CDR3 bases are TGTGCCAGCAGTTTAACCGGAGGGGAGCAGTTCTTC. It encodes CASSLTGGEQFF.

The CDR3 DNA follows: TGTGCCAGCAGCTTGGGCAGGTATGAGCAGTTCTTC. It is translated as CASSLGRYEQFF. The chain recombines TRBV5-4 with TRBJ2-1; no clear D. The CDR3 covers 12 residues. Trimming stripped 0 bases from V and 8 bases from J, with 6 bases between. CDR1 and CDR2 (germline): SGHNT, YYREEE (reference sequence).

In its sample, this clone was seen once. The V and J genes are TRBV25-1 and TRBJ2-3; TRBD2 aligns across 9 bases. CDR1 is MGHDK and CDR2 is SYGVNS in the germline V gene. This CDR3 is 17 amino acids long. With V trimmed by 4 bases and J by 4 bases, 12 bases remained unmatched. The chain's CDR3 is CASSGARGAGGPDTQYF. The DNA for the CDR3 is TGTGCCAGCAGTGGGGCCCGAGGGGCGGGAGGGCCAGATACGCAGTATTTT.

The chain links TRBV4-1 to TRBJ2-7; possibly TRBD2 for D (6 bases). V was trimmed by 0 bases and J by 1 base, leaving 13 bases between them. CDR1 is MGHRA, CDR2 YSYEKL, per germline. There are 16 residues in the CDR3. This CDR3 is CASSQEAGLRSYEQYF. CDR3 nucleotide sequence: TGCGCCAGCAGCCAAGAGGCGGGGCTGAGGTCCTACGAGCAGTACTTC.